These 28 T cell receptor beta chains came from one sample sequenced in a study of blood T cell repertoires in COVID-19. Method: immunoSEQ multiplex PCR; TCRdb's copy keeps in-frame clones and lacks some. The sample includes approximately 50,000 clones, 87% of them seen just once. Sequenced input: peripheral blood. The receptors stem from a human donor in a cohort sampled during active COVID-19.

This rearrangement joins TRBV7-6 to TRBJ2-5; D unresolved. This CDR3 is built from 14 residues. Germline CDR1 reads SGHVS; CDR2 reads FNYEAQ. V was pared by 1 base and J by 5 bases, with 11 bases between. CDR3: CASSLEIGGETQYF. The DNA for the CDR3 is TGTGCCAGCAGCTTAGAGATAGGCGGCGAGACCCAGTACTTC.

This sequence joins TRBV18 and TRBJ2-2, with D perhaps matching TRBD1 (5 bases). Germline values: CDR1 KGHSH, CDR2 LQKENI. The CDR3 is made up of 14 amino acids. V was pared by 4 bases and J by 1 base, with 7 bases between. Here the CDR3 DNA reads TGTGCCAGCTCACGAGACAGGAACACCGGGGAGCTGTTTTTT. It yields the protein CASSRDRNTGELFF. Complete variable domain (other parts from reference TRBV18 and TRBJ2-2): NAGVMQNPRHLVRRRGQEARLRCSPMKGHSHVYWYRQLPEEGLKFMVYLQKENIIDESGMPKERFSAEFPKEGPSILRIQQVVRGDSAAYFCASSRDRNTGELFFGEGSRLTVL.

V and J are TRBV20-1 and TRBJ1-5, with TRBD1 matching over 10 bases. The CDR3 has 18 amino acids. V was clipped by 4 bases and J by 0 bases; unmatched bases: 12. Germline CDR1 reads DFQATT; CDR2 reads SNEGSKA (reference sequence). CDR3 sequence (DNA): TGCAGTGCTACTGACAGGGGGCGGGAGTTGTTTAGCAATCAGCCCCAGCATTTT. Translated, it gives CSATDRGRELFSNQPQHF.

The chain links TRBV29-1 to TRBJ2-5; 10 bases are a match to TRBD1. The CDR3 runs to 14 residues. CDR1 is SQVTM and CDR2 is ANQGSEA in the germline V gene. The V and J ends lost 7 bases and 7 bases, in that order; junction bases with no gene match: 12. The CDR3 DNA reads TGCAGCGGTAGGACAGGGGGAACGTTCGGGACCCAGTACTTC. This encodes CSGRTGGTFGTQYF.

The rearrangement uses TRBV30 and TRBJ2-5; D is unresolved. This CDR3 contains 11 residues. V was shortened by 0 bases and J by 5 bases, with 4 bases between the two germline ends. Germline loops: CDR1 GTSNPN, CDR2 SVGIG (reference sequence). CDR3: CAWSVAETQYF. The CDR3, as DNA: TGTGCCTGGAGTGTTGCGGAGACCCAGTACTTC.

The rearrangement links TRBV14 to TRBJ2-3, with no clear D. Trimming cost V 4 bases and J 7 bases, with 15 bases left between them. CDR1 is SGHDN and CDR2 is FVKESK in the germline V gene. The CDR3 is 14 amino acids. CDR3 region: CASSPPRYLNTQYF. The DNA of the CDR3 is TGTGCCAGCAGCCCCCCCCGCTACCTGAATACGCAGTATTTT.

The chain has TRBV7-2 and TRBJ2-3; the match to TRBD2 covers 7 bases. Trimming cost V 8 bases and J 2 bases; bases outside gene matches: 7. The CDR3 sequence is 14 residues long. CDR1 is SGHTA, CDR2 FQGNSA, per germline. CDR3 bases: TGTGCCAGCCGCCCGCGGGAGTACACAGATACGCAGTATTTT. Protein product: CASRPREYTDTQYF.

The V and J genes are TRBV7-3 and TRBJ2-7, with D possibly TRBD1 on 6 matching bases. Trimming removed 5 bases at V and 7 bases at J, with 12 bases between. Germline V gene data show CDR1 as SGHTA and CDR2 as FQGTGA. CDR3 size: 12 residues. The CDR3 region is CASSPPTGEQYF. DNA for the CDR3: TGTGCCAGCAGCCCACCGACAGGTGAGCAGTACTTC.

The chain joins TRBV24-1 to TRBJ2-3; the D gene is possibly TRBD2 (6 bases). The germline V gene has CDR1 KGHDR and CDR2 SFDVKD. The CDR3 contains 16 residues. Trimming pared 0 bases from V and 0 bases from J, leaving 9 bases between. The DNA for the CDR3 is TGTGCCACCAGTGATTTGGGGCGGGATAGCACAGATACGCAGTATTTT. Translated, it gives CATSDLGRDSTDTQYF.

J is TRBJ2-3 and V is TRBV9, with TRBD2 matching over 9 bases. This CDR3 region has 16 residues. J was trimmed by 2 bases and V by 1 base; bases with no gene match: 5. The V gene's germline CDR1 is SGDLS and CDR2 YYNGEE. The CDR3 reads CASSVSSGMPTDTQYF. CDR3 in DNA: TGTGCCAGCAGCGTATCTAGCGGGATGCCCACAGATACGCAGTATTTT.

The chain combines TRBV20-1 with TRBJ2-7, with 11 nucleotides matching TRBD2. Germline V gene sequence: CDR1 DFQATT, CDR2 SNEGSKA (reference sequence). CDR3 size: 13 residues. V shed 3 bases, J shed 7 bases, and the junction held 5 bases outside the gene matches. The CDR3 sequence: CSASLAGGREQYF. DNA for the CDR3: TGCAGTGCTAGTCTAGCGGGAGGACGGGAGCAGTACTTC.

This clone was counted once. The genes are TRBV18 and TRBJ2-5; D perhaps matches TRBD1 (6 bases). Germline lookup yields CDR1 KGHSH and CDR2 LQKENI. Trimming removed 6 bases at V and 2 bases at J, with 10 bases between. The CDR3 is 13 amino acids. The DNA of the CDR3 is TGTGCCAGCTCCAGGGGACAACAAGAGACCCAGTACTTC. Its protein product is CASSRGQQETQYF.

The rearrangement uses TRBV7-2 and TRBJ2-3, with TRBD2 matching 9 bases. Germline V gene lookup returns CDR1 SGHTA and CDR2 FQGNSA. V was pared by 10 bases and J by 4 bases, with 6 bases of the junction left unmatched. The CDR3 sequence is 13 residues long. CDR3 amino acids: CATGGRGADTQYF. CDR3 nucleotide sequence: TGTGCCACTGGCGGGAGGGGAGCAGATACGCAGTATTTT.

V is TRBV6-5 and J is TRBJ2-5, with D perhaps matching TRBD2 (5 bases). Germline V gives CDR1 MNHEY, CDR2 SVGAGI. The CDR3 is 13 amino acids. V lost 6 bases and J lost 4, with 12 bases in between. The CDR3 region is CASREAGLETQYF. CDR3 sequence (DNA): TGTGCCAGCAGGGAGGCGGGTTTAGAGACCCAGTACTTC.

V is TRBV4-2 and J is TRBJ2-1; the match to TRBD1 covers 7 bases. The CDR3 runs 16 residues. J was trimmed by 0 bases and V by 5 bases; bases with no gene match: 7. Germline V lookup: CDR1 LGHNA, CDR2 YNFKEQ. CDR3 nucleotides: TGTGCCAGCAGCAACCCGGGACAGAGCTCCTACAATGAGCAGTTCTTC. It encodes CASSNPGQSSYNEQFF.

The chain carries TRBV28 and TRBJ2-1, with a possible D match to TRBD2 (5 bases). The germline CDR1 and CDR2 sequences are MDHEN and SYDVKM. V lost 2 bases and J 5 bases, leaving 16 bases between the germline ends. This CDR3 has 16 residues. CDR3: CASSLIGRGFNNEQFF. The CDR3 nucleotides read TGTGCCAGCAGTTTAATAGGCCGGGGTTTTAACAATGAGCAGTTCTTC.

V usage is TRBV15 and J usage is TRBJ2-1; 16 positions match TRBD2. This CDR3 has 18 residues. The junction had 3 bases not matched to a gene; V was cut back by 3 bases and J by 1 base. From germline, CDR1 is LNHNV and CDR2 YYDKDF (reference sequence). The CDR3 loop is CATSRGLAGGPSYNEQFF. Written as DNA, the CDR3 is TGTGCCACCAGCAGGGGACTAGCGGGAGGGCCGTCCTACAATGAGCAGTTCTTC.

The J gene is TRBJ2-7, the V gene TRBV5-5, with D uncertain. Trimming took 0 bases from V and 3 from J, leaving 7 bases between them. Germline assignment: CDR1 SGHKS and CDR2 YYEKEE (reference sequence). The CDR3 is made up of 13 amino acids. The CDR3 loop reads CASSLGAGYEQYF. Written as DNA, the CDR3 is TGTGCCAGCAGCTTGGGGGCCGGCTACGAGCAGTACTTC.

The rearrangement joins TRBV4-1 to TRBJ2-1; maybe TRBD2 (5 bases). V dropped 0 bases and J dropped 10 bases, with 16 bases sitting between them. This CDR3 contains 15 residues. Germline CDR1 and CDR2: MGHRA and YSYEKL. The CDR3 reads CASSQDLVGVREQFF. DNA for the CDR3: TGCGCCAGCAGCCAAGATCTAGTCGGGGTAAGAGAGCAGTTCTTC.

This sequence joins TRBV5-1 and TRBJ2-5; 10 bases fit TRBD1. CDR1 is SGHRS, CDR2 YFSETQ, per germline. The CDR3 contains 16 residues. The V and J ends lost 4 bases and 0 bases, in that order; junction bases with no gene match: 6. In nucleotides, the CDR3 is TGCGCCAGCAGCGGGGGGGACAGGGGCTACCAAGAGACCCAGTACTTC. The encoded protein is CASSGGDRGYQETQYF.

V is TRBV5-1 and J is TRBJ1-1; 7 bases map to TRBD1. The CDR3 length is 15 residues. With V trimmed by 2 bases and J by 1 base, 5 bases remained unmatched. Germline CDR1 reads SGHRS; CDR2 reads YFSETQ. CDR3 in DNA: TGCGCCAGCAGCTTACTACAGGGGACGAACACTGAAGCTTTCTTT. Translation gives CASSLLQGTNTEAFF.

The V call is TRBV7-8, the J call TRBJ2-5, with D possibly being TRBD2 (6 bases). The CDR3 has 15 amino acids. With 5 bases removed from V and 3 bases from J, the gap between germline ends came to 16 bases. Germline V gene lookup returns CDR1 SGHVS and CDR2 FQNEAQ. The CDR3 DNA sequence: TGTGCCAGCAGCGGGCGGGGTGGCAGGAAAGAGACCCAGTACTTC. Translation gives CASSGRGGRKETQYF.

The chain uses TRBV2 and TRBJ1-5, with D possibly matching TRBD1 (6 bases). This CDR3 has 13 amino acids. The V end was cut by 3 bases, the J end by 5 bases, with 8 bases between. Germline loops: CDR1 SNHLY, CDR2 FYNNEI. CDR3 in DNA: TGTGCCAGCAGTGACGGACAGCATCAGCCCCAGCATTTT. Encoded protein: CASSDGQHQPQHF.

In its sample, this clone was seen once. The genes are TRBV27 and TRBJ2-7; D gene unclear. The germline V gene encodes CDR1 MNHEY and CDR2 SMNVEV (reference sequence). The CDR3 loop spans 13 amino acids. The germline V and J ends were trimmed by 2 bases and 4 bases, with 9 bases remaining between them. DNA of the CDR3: TGTGCCAGCAGTTTAAGAGTTTCTTACGAGCAGTACTTC. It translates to CASSLRVSYEQYF.

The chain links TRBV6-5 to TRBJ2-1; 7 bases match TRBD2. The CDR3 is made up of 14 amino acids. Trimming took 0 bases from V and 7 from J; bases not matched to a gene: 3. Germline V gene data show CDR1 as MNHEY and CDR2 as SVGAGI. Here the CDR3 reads CASSYSKLANEQFF. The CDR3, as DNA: TGTGCCAGCAGTTACTCGAAACTAGCGAATGAGCAGTTCTTC.

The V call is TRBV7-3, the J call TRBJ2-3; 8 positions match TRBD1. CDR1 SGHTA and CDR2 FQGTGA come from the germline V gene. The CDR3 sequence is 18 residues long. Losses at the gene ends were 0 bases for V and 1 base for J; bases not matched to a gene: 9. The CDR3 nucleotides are TGTGCCAGCAGCTTAACGGACCCCGGGACAGGCGGCACAGATACGCAGTATTTT. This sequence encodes CASSLTDPGTGGTDTQYF.

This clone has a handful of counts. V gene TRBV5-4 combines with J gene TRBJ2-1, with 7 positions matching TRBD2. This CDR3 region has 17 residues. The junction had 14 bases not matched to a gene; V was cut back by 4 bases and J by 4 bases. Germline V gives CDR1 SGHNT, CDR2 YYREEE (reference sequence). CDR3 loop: CASSPAGASGLYNEQFF. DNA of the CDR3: TGTGCCAGCAGCCCGGCTGGGGCTAGCGGACTGTACAATGAGCAGTTCTTC.

CDR3 amino acids: CASSLAADYEQYF. The CDR3 DNA sequence: TGTGCCAGCAGCTTAGCGGCGGATTACGAGCAGTACTTC. The chain uses TRBV11-2 and TRBJ2-7, with D hard to call. Germline values: CDR1 SGHAT, CDR2 FQNNGV. CDR3 length: 13 residues. V lost 1 base and J lost 4, with 8 bases in between. The complete variable domain, with remaining parts taken from reference TRBV11-2 and TRBJ2-7, reads EAGVAQSPRYKIIEKRQSVAFWCNPISGHATLYWYQQILGQGPKLLIQFQNNGVVDDSQLPKDRFSAERLKGVDSTLKIQPAKLEDSAVYLCASSLAADYEQYFGPGTRLTVT.